This TCR beta chain was retrieved from a study of T cell responses to AZD1222 COVID-19 vaccine. Study-level points and caveats: All repertoire sampling was performed exclusively after the peak T cell response. It was only 6 or 7 AZD1222 recipients who were seropositive at baseline. There were vaccine-associated CD4 TCRs across spike, dominant at 160-218 and 743-854. A mostly white British donor set with more females was recruited, and clonal diversity was possibly underestimated.

A remark on this clone: Its antigen is unidentified.

Only in-frame clones appear in the TCRdb table, and some are missing; sequencing was by immunoSEQ multiplex PCR. The sample consists of approximately 110,000 clones, about nine tenths of them appearing once. This CDR3 has 14 amino acids. V lost 2 bases and J lost 9; bases outside the gene matches: 4. Germline assignment: CDR1 LGHDT and CDR2 YNNKEL (reference sequence). The source is an adult who received the AZD1222 COVID-19 vaccine. The chain employs TRBV3-1 (or the pseudogene TRBV3-2) and TRBJ1-5; 10 bases map to TRBD1. The sequencing here drew on peripheral blood, taken 28 days after the second AZD1222 dose. The CDR3 loop reads CASSQRQGAPPQHF. The CDR3 bases are TGTGCCAGCAGCCAAAGACAGGGGGCTCCGCCCCAGCATTTT.